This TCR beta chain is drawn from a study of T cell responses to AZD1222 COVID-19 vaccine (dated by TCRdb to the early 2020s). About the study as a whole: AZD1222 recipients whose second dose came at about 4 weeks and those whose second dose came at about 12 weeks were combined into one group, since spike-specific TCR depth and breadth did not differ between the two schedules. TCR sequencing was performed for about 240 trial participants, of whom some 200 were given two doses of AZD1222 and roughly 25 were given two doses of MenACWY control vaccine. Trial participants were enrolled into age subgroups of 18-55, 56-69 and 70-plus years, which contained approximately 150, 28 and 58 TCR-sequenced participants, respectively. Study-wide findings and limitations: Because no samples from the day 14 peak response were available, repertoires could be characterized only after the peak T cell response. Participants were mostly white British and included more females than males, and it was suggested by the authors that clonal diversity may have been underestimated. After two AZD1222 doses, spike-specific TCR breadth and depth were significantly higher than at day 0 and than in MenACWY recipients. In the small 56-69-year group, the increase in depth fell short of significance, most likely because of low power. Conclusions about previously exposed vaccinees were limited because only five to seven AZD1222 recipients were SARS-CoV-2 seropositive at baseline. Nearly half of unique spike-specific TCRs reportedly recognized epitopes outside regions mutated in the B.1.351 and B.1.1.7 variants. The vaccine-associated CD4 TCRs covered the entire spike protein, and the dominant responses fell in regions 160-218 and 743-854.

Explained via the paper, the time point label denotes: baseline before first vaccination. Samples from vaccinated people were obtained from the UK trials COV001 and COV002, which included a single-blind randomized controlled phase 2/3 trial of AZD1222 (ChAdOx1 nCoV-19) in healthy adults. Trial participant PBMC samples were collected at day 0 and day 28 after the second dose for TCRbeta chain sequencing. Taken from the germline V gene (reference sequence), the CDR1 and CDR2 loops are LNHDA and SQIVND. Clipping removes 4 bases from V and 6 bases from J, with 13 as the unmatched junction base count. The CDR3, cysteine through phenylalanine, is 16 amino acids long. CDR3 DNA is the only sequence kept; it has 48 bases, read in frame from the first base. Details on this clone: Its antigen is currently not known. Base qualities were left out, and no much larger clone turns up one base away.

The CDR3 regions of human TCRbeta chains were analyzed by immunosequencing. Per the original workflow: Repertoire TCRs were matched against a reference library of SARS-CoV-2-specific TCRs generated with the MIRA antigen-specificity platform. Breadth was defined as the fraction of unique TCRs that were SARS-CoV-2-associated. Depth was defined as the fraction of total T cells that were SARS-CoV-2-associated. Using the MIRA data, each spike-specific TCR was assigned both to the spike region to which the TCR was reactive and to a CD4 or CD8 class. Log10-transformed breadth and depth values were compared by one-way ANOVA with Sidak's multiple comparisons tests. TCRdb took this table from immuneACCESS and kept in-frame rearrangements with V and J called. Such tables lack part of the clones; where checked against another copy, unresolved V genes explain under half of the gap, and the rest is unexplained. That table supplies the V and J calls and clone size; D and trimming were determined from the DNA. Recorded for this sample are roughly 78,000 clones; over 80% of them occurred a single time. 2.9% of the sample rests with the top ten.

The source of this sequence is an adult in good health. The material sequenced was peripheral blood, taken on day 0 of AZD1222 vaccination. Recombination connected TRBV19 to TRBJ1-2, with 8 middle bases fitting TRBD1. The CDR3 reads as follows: CASSKHQDRGAHGYTF. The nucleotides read TGTGCCAGTAGTAAGCACCAAGACAGGGGCGCCCATGGCTACACCTTC.